Listed below are T cell receptor beta chains from one sample, sequenced in a study of blood T cell repertoires in COVID-19. Only in-frame clones appear in the TCRdb table, and some are missing; sequencing was by immunoSEQ multiplex PCR. The sample records about 64,000 clones, roughly 88% being singletons. Sequenced input: peripheral blood. All receptors derive from a woman aged 55 to 70 with acute or convalescent COVID-19. CDR3s include the opening cysteine and the closing phenylalanine or tryptophan. The order of the fields is clone size, D gene, V gene, J gene, CDR3 protein, CDR3 DNA. D genes are given only for firm matches. Clone sizes are given selectively: once, few, many, or a class where the clone is expanded.

>few|NA|TRBV20-1|TRBJ1-4
CSASPIGGGERFF
TGCAGTGCTAGTCCCATCGGGGGTGGGGAAAGGTTTTTT
>many|NA|TRBV6-1|TRBJ1-1
CASSEKRPGVTEAFF
TGTGCCAGCAGTGAAAAGAGACCAGGGGTCACTGAAGCTTTCTTT
>NA|NA|TRBV11-2|TRBJ2-5
CASRSYEETQYF
TGTGCCAGCAGGTCATACGAGGAGACCCAGTACTTC
>NA|TRBD1|TRBV11-2|TRBJ2-5
CASRRLDRAAMLYF
TGTGCCAGCAGACGCCTGGACAGGGCCGCGATGTTATACTTC
>NA|NA|TRBV6-5|TRBJ1-1
CASREVGGQNTEAFF
TGTGCCAGCAGGGAGGTGGGGGGGCAAAACACTGAAGCTTTCTTT
>NA|NA|TRBV6-4|TRBJ2-2
CASSDFVGAGELFF
TGTGCCAGCAGTGACTTTGTAGGGGCTGGGGAGCTGTTTTTT
>NA|TRBD2|TRBV6-5|TRBJ2-2
CASSHGGDTGELFF
TGTGCCAGCAGCCACGGGGGGGACACCGGGGAGCTGTTTTTT
>NA|TRBD1|TRBV7-9|TRBJ2-1
CASSSLTGTGINEQFF
TGTGCCAGCAGCTCTCTTACCGGGACAGGGATCAATGAGCAGTTCTTC
>NA|TRBD1|TRBV5-1|TRBJ1-1
CASREQGGMNTEAFF
TGCGCCAGCAGAGAGCAGGGGGGAATGAACACTGAAGCTTTCTTT
>NA|TRBD2|TRBV11-2|TRBJ2-7
CASITGGVHEQYF
TGTGCCAGCATTACCGGGGGGGTCCACGAGCAGTACTTC
>once|TRBD2|TRBV3-1/TRBV3-2|TRBJ2-1
CASSQGLAGGGEQFF
TGTGCCAGCAGCCAAGGACTAGCGGGGGGAGGTGAGCAGTTCTTC
>NA|TRBD2|TRBV5-4|TRBJ2-3
CASSLRLAERTDTQYF
TGTGCCAGCAGCTTGCGGCTAGCGGAACGCACAGATACGCAGTATTTT
>NA|NA|TRBV19|TRBJ1-2
CASSPQVANYGYTF
TGTGCCAGTAGCCCACAGGTAGCTAACTATGGCTACACCTTC